This T cell receptor (beta chain) was recovered during a study of technical replicates of blood from a handful of donors. Libraries were prepared by immunoSEQ multiplex PCR; TCRdb keeps only in-frame clonotypes and omits some of them. The table has roughly 100,000 clones, 90% to 97% seen once. Germline V gene sequence: CDR1 PRHDT, CDR2 FYEKMQ (reference sequence). V lost 8 bases to trimming and J lost 2 bases; unmatched junction nucleotides: 11. The CDR3 totals 16 residues. The material sequenced was T cells isolated from PBMCs. This sequence was found in a human donor in good health. V and J are TRBV13 and TRBJ2-2, with 7 bases that match TRBD2. CDR3 residues: CASPRRGLTNTGELFF. The DNA for the CDR3 is TGTGCCAGCCCAAGGAGGGGACTAACCAACACCGGGGAGCTGTTTTTT.